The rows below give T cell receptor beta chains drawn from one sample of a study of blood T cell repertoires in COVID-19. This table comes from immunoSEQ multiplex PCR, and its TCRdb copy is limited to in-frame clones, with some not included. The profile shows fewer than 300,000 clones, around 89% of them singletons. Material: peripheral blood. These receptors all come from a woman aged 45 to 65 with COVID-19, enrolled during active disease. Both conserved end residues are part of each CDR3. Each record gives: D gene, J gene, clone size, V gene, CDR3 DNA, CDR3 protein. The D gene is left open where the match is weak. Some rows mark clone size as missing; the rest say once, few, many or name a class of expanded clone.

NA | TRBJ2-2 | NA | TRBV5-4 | TGTGCCAGCAGCTTGGAAGGGGGATCTTGGGAGCTGTTTTTT | CASSLEGGSWELFF
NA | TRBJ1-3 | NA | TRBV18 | TGTGCCAGCTCACCACCGGGCGGGGGCTCTGGAAACACCATATATTTT | CASSPPGGGSGNTIYF
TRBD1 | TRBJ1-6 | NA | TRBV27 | TGTGCCAGCAGTCCGACAGGGAGAAATAATTCACCCCTCCACTTT | CASSPTGRNNSPLHF
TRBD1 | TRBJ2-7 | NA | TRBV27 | TGTGCCAGCAGTCCCCGACAGGGTCGCGGCGAGCAGTACTTC | CASSPRQGRGEQYF
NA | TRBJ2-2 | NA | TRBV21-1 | TGTGCCAGCAGAAGACCTGGACAAGCGCCCACCGGGGAGCTGTTTTTT | CASRRPGQAPTGELFF
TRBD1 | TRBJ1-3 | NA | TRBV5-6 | TGTGCCAGCAGCCCCACTGGAAGGGGGCTAAGTGGAAACACCATATATTTT | CASSPTGRGLSGNTIYF
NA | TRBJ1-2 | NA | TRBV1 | TGCACCAGCAAGCTACAGGGTTCCCATGGCTACACCTTC | CTSKLQGSHGYTF
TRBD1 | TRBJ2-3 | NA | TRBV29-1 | TGCAGCGCCACGGACAGGGGGGGAGATACGCAGTATTTT | CSATDRGGDTQYF
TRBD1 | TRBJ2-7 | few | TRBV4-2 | TGTGCCAGCAGCCAAGTATCCGGGACAGCCTCCTACGAGCAGTACTTC | CASSQVSGTASYEQYF
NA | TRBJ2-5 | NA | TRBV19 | TGTGCCAGTAGTATCGGGGGATTCCAAGAGACCCAGTACTTC | CASSIGGFQETQYF
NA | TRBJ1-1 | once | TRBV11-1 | TGTGCCAGCAGCCTACTTCCTGTCGACACTGAAGCTTTCTTT | CASSLLPVDTEAFF
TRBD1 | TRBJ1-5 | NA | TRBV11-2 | TGTGCCAGCAGCTTAGCGGGACAGAGATCGGAGCCCCAGCATTTT | CASSLAGQRSEPQHF
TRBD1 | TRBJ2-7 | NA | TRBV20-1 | TGCAGTGCCAACAGGGGAGACGAGCAGTACTTC | CSANRGDEQYF
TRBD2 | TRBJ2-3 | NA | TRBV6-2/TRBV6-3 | TGTGCCAGCAGTTACAGGATTGGGACTAGCGGGAGCGGGACAGATACGCAGTATTTT | CASSYRIGTSGSGTDTQYF
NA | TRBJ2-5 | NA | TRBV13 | TGTGCCAGCAGTTTAGGAAGGGGATGGATGGGAGAGACCCAGTACTTC | CASSLGRGWMGETQYF
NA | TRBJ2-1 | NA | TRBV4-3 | TGCGCCAGCAGCCGGGAACGGACTGGATTTCGTTCCGTTTTCTTC | CASSRERTGFRSVFF
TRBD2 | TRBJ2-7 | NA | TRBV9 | TGTGCCAGCAGCGTAGGGCTAGCGGGACCGCCCTCCTACGAGCAGTACTTC | CASSVGLAGPPSYEQYF
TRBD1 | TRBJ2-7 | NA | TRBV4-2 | TGTGCCAGCAGCCAGGGAACGACAGGGCATGGTTTCGACGAGCAGTACTTC | CASSQGTTGHGFDEQYF
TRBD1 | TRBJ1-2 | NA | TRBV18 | TGTGCCAGCTCACCACCATACTTATCACATACGGGACAGAACTATGGCTACACCTTC | CASSPPYLSHTGQNYGYTF
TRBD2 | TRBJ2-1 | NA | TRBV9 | TGTGCCAGCAGCGTAGGACTAGCGGGTTACAATGAGCAGTTCTTC | CASSVGLAGYNEQFF
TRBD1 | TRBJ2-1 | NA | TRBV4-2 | TGTGCCAGCAGCCCCGGACAGGGGAAGAGCTCCTACAATGAGCAGTTCTTC | CASSPGQGKSSYNEQFF
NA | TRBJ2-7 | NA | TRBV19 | TGTGCCAGTAGCACAAGGGGGAGGGAGGCCGAGCAGTACTTC | CASSTRGREAEQYF
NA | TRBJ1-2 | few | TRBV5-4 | TGTGCCAGCAGCTTGGCCCCGGGGGGAGACTATGGCTACACCTTC | CASSLAPGGDYGYTF
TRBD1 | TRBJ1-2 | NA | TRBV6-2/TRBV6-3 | TGTGCCAGCAGCAGGGACAGCCGGGACCGTGGCTACACCTTC | CASSRDSRDRGYTF
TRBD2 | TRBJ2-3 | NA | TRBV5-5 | TGTGCCAGCAGCTTGGGGACTAGCGGGAGCCTCGGTCTAGATACGCAGTATTTT | CASSLGTSGSLGLDTQYF
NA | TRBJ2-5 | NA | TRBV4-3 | TGCGCCAGCAGCCAAGAAGGGAGCGGAGGGACCCAGTACTTC | CASSQEGSGGTQYF
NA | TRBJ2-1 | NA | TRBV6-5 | TGTGCCAGCAGTCGACGGGATGAGCAGTTCTTC | CASSRRDEQFF
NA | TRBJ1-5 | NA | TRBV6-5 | TGTGCCAGCAGCGCTCGCGGGCATAGCAATCAGCCCCAGCATTTT | CASSARGHSNQPQHF
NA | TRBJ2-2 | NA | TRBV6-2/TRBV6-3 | TGTGCCAGCAGTTACTCGATAGCTGGGGCGGACACCGGGGAGCTGTTTTTT | CASSYSIAGADTGELFF
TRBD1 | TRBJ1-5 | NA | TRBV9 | TGTGCCAGCAGCTCGGACAGGGGGTATCAGCCCCAGCATTTT | CASSSDRGYQPQHF
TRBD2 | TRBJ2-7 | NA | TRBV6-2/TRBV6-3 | TGTGCCAGCAGTTGGGGCGGGAGCTACGAGCAGTACTTC | CASSWGGSYEQYF